Shown below are 10 T cell receptor beta chains from a single sample sequenced in a study of blood T cell repertoires in COVID-19. Measured with immunoSEQ multiplex PCR; TCRdb has only the in-frame clones, and not every one. This table has 100,000 or so clones, about nine tenths appearing once. The sequenced sample was peripheral blood. Every receptor here comes from a man aged 50-59 years with acute or convalescent COVID-19.

This clone was recorded only once. This chain's CDR3 is CAISEGRQSSYNSPLHF. The CDR3 coding sequence is TGTGCCATCAGTGAAGGGAGGCAGAGCTCCTATAATTCACCCCTCCACTTT. This chain joins TRBV10-3 and TRBJ1-6; D is undetermined. V was clipped by 3 bases and J by 0 bases, with 12 bases between them. CDR3 length: 17 amino acids. Per germline, CDR1 ENHRY and CDR2 SYGVKD.

The chain uses TRBV10-3 and TRBJ2-1, with 11 positions matching TRBD1. The germline CDR1 and CDR2 sequences are ENHRY and SYGVKD. V trimming: 6 bases; J trimming: 6 bases; junction bases outside the gene matches: 7. CDR3 length: 15 amino acids. The CDR3 loop is CAIRPDRGRSNEQFF. The CDR3 DNA follows: TGTGCCATCAGGCCGGACAGGGGGCGATCCAATGAGCAGTTCTTC.

V gene TRBV19 combines with J gene TRBJ2-7; 10 bases align to TRBD1. V was clipped by 7 bases and J by 3 bases; unmatched bases: 6. This CDR3 has 14 residues. Germline V gene sequence: CDR1 LNHDA, CDR2 SQIVND (reference sequence). The CDR3 nucleotides are TGTGCCAGTAACCCGACAGGGGGCATCTACGAGCAGTACTTC. Translation gives CASNPTGGIYEQYF. The whole variable domain, filled in from reference TRBV19 and TRBJ2-7, reads DGGITQSPKYLFRKEGQNVTLSCEQNLNHDAMYWYRQDPGQGLRLIYYSQIVNDFQKGDIAEGYSVSREKKESFPLTVTSAQKNPTAFYLCASNPTGGIYEQYFGPGTRLTVT.

V gene TRBV7-2 combines with J gene TRBJ2-7; D might be TRBD1 (5 bases). Per the germline V gene, CDR1 is SGHTA and CDR2 is FQGNSA. Trimming left V 6 bases short and J 3 bases short, with 12 bases between. The CDR3 extends over 13 amino acids. CDR3 sequence reads: CASSDSMVYEQYF. DNA for the CDR3: TGTGCCAGCAGTGACAGTATGGTCTACGAGCAGTACTTC.

DNA of the CDR3: TGTGCTAGTGGTTTGGGGACTGGAATAGAGACCCAGTACTTC. It is translated as CASGLGTGIETQYF. The chain employs TRBV12-5 and TRBJ2-5, with D perhaps matching TRBD2 (5 bases). The CDR3 runs 14 residues. From germline, CDR1 is LGHNT and CDR2 FRNRAP. V shed 1 base and J shed 4 bases, with 10 bases lying between them.

V and J are TRBV3-1 (or the pseudogene TRBV3-2) and TRBJ1-1; the D is unclear. V was trimmed by 5 bases and J by 8 bases, leaving 15 bases between them. The length of the CDR3 is 13 residues. Germline V gives CDR1 LGHDT, CDR2 YNNKEL (reference sequence). CDR3 in amino acids: CASSFRRQPEAFF. Here the CDR3 DNA reads TGTGCCAGCAGCTTTAGGCGGCAGCCGGAAGCTTTCTTT.

For the CDR3, the DNA is TGTGCCAGCTCACCACTGGGGAGGGCGGATGAGCAGTTCTTC. Translating gives CASSPLGRADEQFF. This chain joins TRBV18 and TRBJ2-1; TRBD2 matches at 7 bases. The CDR3 covers 14 residues. From germline, CDR1 is KGHSH and CDR2 LQKENI. V shed 1 base, J shed 8 bases, and the junction held 5 bases outside the gene matches. Filled out from reference TRBV18 and TRBJ2-1, the complete variable domain reads NAGVMQNPRHLVRRRGQEARLRCSPMKGHSHVYWYRQLPEEGLKFMVYLQKENIIDESGMPKERFSAEFPKEGPSILRIQQVVRGDSAAYFCASSPLGRADEQFFGPGTRLTVL.

The sample holds one count of this clone. The V gene is TRBV6-1, the J gene TRBJ2-1; D uncertain. Germline V gives CDR1 MNHNS, CDR2 SASEGT. Between the trimmed V and J ends, which lost 6 bases and 6 bases, there was a span of 6 bases. This CDR3 comprises 11 residues. The CDR3 spells CASRTINEQFF. The DNA for the CDR3 is TGTGCCAGCAGGACAATCAATGAGCAGTTCTTC.

The chain is built from TRBV11-3 and TRBJ1-5, with a tentative D call TRBD1 (5 bases). Looked up from germline, CDR1 is SGHNT and CDR2 is YENEEA. With 1 base removed from V and 9 bases from J, the gap between germline ends came to 10 bases. The CDR3 extends over 13 amino acids. This CDR3 is CASSLGEGLPQHF. In DNA, the CDR3 is TGTGCCAGCAGCTTAGGGGAGGGGTTGCCCCAGCATTTT.

This clone was observed once. The chain joins TRBV6-2 or TRBV6-3 to TRBJ2-2; 7 positions match TRBD2. J lost 5 bases, V lost 7 bases, and 7 bases had no gene match. Germline lookup yields CDR1 MNHEY and CDR2 SVGEGT. CDR3 length: 14 amino acids. CDR3 in DNA: TGTGCCAGCAACCCGGGACTAAGTACCGGGGAGCTGTTTTTT. Translated, it gives CASNPGLSTGELFF.